These 18 T cell receptor beta chains were sequenced from one sample in a study of glioma-infiltrating T cells after dendritic cell vaccination. Assay: immunoSEQ multiplex PCR; the TCRdb copy retains only in-frame clones and omits some. The sample has about 99,000 clones; 81% are singletons. Sequenced here: blood, sampled before dendritic cell vaccination. The receptors derive from a human donor with glioblastoma.

The V call is TRBV2, the J call TRBJ2-7, with TRBD2 matching over 9 bases. Germline V gene lookup returns CDR1 SNHLY and CDR2 FYNNEI. The junction had 5 bases not matched to a gene; V was cut back by 7 bases and J by 4 bases. The CDR3 loop spans 13 amino acids. CDR3 in DNA: TGTGCCAGCACTGCGGGGGGGCTTTACGAGCAGTACTTC. This codes for CASTAGGLYEQYF.

This clone was picked up one time. The chain carries TRBV6-6 and TRBJ2-7; 7 nucleotides line up with TRBD2. J gave up 0 bases and V 4 bases, and 9 bases lay outside the gene matches. CDR1 is MNHNY and CDR2 is SVGAGI in the germline V gene (reference sequence). The CDR3 is made up of 16 amino acids. The CDR3 nucleotides are TGTGCCAGCAGTTCTGTCCTAGCGGAAAGCTCCTACGAGCAGTACTTC. Its protein is CASSSVLAESSYEQYF.

This chain uses TRBV15 with TRBJ2-5, with D possibly TRBD2 on 5 matching bases. The CDR3 consists of 15 residues. V gave up 0 bases and J gave up 7 bases, with 15 bases separating them. Germline V gives CDR1 LNHNV, CDR2 YYDKDF (reference sequence). CDR3 sequence: CATSRDRGSSGTQYF. CDR3 in DNA: TGTGCCACCAGCAGAGATCGCGGGTCATCGGGGACCCAGTACTTC.

V gene TRBV5-1 combines with J gene TRBJ1-2; possibly TRBD1 for D (6 bases). V was trimmed by 4 bases and J by 3 bases, leaving 13 bases between them. The CDR3 covers 14 residues. CDR1 SGHRS and CDR2 YFSETQ come from the germline V gene. CDR3 amino acids: CASSPGGADYGYTF. CDR3 in DNA: TGCGCCAGCAGCCCCGGGGGGGCCGACTATGGCTACACCTTC. Together with reference TRBV5-1 and TRBJ1-2, the CDR3 gives the full variable domain: KAGVTQTPRYLIKTRGQQVTLSCSPISGHRSVSWYQQTPGQGLQFLFEYFSETQRNKGNFPGRFSGRQFSNSRSEMNVSTLELGDSALYLCASSPGGADYGYTFGSGTRLTVV.

V and J are TRBV6-5 and TRBJ1-2, with 8 bases matching TRBD1. The germline V gene has CDR1 MNHEY and CDR2 SVGAGI. The junction had 14 bases not matched to a gene; V was cut back by 4 bases and J by 7 bases. This CDR3 is 16 amino acids long. CDR3 nucleotides: TGTGCCAGCAGTTCTGAACAGGGGGGAGGCCTACGTGGCTACACCTTC. Its protein product is CASSSEQGGGLRGYTF.

V is TRBV9 and J is TRBJ2-7; tentative D call: TRBD2 (5 bases). Trimming pared 0 bases from V and 5 bases from J, leaving 15 bases between. This CDR3 has 15 amino acids. Germline CDR1 is SGDLS and CDR2 is YYNGEE. CDR3 protein: CASSVGELQWDEQYF. In nucleotides, the CDR3 is TGTGCCAGCAGCGTAGGGGAGCTGCAATGGGACGAGCAGTACTTC.

This chain links TRBV20-1 with TRBJ1-1; a possible D gene is TRBD1 (5 bases). V was shortened by 3 bases and J by 4 bases, with 6 bases between the two germline ends. There are 11 residues in the CDR3. Germline V gene lookup returns CDR1 DFQATT and CDR2 SNEGSKA (reference sequence). The CDR3 DNA reads TGCAGTGCTAGTAGGGGCACTGAAGCTTTCTTT. This codes for CSASRGTEAFF.

A single count supports this clone. The chain uses TRBV6-5 and TRBJ1-2, with D uncertain. The germline V and J ends were trimmed by 6 bases and 4 bases, with 9 bases remaining between them. CDR3 length: 12 amino acids. Germline V gene sequence: CDR1 MNHEY, CDR2 SVGAGI. The CDR3 region is CASRSFLYGYTF. CDR3 DNA: TGTGCCAGCAGGAGCTTTCTCTATGGCTACACCTTC.

This chain uses TRBV2 with TRBJ2-2; 7 nucleotides align to TRBD2. Germline V gives CDR1 SNHLY, CDR2 FYNNEI. The CDR3 contains 16 residues. With V trimmed by 7 bases and J by 6 bases, 14 bases remained unmatched. The CDR3: CASNRPGGRVAGELFF. CDR3 DNA sequence: TGTGCCAGCAACCGGCCCGGGGGGAGAGTGGCCGGGGAGCTGTTTTTT.

This chain joins TRBV4-3 and TRBJ1-2, with unresolved D. Per the germline V gene, CDR1 is LGHNA and CDR2 is YSLEER. V gave up 0 bases and J gave up 2 bases, with 10 bases separating them. CDR3 size: 15 residues. CDR3 protein: CASSQDDTGNYGYTF. The CDR3 nucleotides read TGCGCCAGCAGCCAAGACGACACGGGGAACTATGGCTACACCTTC.

This chain uses TRBV7-2 with TRBJ2-2; 13 bases map to TRBD2. After removal of 4 bases from V and 5 bases from J, the junction contained 10 bases not matched to a gene. There are 18 residues in the CDR3. CDR1 is SGHTA, CDR2 FQGNSA, per germline. Here the CDR3 reads CASSSFPGTSGETGELFF. CDR3 nucleotide sequence: TGTGCCAGCAGCTCATTCCCGGGGACTAGCGGGGAAACCGGGGAGCTGTTTTTT.

The chain couples TRBV11-2 to TRBJ2-2; 8 bases are a match to TRBD2. The CDR3 is 16 residues long. V dropped 1 base and J dropped 3; count of bases not matched to a gene: 4. The V gene's germline CDR1 is SGHAT and CDR2 FQNNGV. The CDR3 sequence: CASSLGPGGDTGELFF. The CDR3 bases are TGTGCCAGCAGCTTAGGGCCGGGGGGGGACACCGGGGAGCTGTTTTTT.

The chain joins TRBV7-6 to TRBJ2-2, with D perhaps matching TRBD1 (6 bases). The CDR3 is 15 residues long. V lost 3 bases to trimming and J lost 1 base, with 9 bases between them. CDR1 SGHVS and CDR2 FNYEAQ come from the germline V gene. CDR3 nucleotides: TGTGCCAGCAGCTTGGTACAGGGGAACACCGGGGAGCTGTTTTTT. Protein product: CASSLVQGNTGELFF.

The rearrangement links TRBV19 to TRBJ2-2; 13 nucleotides line up with TRBD2. The V and J ends lost 5 bases and 7 bases, in that order; junction bases with no gene match: 10. The CDR3 is 17 amino acids. CDR1 is LNHDA, CDR2 SQIVND, per germline (reference sequence). The chain's CDR3 is CASSHLTSGGAFGELFF. The CDR3 DNA follows: TGTGCCAGTAGTCACCTAACTAGCGGGGGGGCCTTCGGGGAGCTGTTTTTT.

The chain has TRBV6-6 and TRBJ2-1, with a weak D call TRBD1 (5 bases). V gave up 6 bases and J gave up 6 bases, with 21 bases separating them. Germline CDR1 MNHNY, CDR2 SVGAGI (reference sequence). This CDR3 has 16 amino acids. The CDR3 region is CASSPTDSDRGNEQFF. The CDR3 DNA reads as TGTGCCAGCAGCCCGACTGACTCAGACAGAGGCAATGAGCAGTTCTTC.

This sequence joins TRBV7-9 and TRBJ1-1; 10 bases map to TRBD1. V dropped 2 bases and J dropped 6; count of bases not matched to a gene: 3. This CDR3 spans 14 amino acids. CDR1 and CDR2 from the germline V gene are SEHNR and FQNEAQ (reference sequence). The DNA for the CDR3 is TGTGCCAGCAGCTTAAACGGACAGGGGGCTGAAGCTTTCTTT. This gives the protein CASSLNGQGAEAFF.

The chain is built from TRBV30 and TRBJ2-1; perhaps TRBD2 as D (5 bases). This CDR3 has 14 amino acids. Germline assignment: CDR1 GTSNPN and CDR2 SVGIG (reference sequence). V was pared by 0 bases and J by 6 bases, with 12 bases between. The CDR3 bases are TGTGCCTGGAGTGTTGGACTCCCATTCAATGAGCAGTTCTTC. Its protein product is CAWSVGLPFNEQFF.

This clone was seen more than once but under ten times. This rearrangement joins TRBV9 to TRBJ1-1; the D gene is possibly TRBD1 (6 bases). Germline-derived CDR1 and CDR2 are SGDLS and YYNGEE. The CDR3 consists of 14 residues. V was pared by 4 bases and J by 1 base, with 11 bases between. Here the CDR3 DNA reads TGTGCCAGCAGCACTCAGGGGCCGAACACTGAAGCTTTCTTT. This translates into CASSTQGPNTEAFF.